The 14 T cell receptor beta chains below all came from one sample that was sequenced in a study of blood T cell repertoires in COVID-19 (TCRdb year 2020). The library was prepared using the immunoSEQ multiplex PCR assay. The immuneACCESS repertoire file appears here via TCRdb, limited to in-frame rearrangements. These files lack a portion of the clones; in checked studies, under half of the deficit traces to unresolved V genes, and the cause of the others is not known. The sample contains some 48,000 clones, over 75% of them found a single time. The ten largest clones take up approximately 6% of the sample. The sequenced material came from peripheral blood. These receptors all come from a woman in her sixties with acute or convalescent COVID-19.

The chain carries TRBV7-9 and TRBJ2-2, with 7 nucleotides matching TRBD2. There are 15 residues in the CDR3. Germline values: CDR1 SEHNR, CDR2 FQNEAQ (reference sequence). Trimming removed 4 bases from V and 8 bases from J; junction bases left unmatched: 10. Here the CDR3 reads CASSSRLATGGELFF. As DNA, the CDR3 is TGTGCCAGCAGCTCACGACTAGCTACTGGAGGGGAGCTGTTTTTT.

In regard to this clone: Other DNA sequences in this specimen translate into the identical CDR3. This chain uses TRBV27 with TRBJ2-1; 13 bases match TRBD2. Losses at the gene ends were 2 bases for V and 7 bases for J; bases not matched to a gene: 2. This CDR3 is built from 15 residues. Germline CDR1 and CDR2: MNHEY and SMNVEV (reference sequence). The DNA of the CDR3 is TGTGCCAGCAGTTTACGACTAGCGGGAGGTAATGAGCAGTTCTTC. Residues: CASSLRLAGGNEQFF.

The rearrangement links TRBV4-3 to TRBJ2-5, with 12 bases lining up with TRBD2. Germline CDR1 reads LGHNA; CDR2 reads YSLEER. J lost 4 bases, V lost 0 bases, and 3 bases had no gene match. The CDR3 spans 16 residues. CDR3 sequence reads: CASSQDSGLAGETQYF. As DNA, the CDR3 is TGCGCCAGCAGCCAAGATTCGGGACTAGCGGGAGAGACCCAGTACTTC.

The chain recombines TRBV10-3 with TRBJ2-3, with TRBD2 matching over 11 bases. The CDR3 is made up of 17 amino acids. Germline V gene lookup returns CDR1 ENHRY and CDR2 SYGVKD. Trimming cost V 3 bases and J 4 bases; bases outside gene matches: 9. CDR3 sequence: CAISDLLAGGNADTQYF. The CDR3 nucleotides are TGTGCCATCAGTGATCTCCTAGCGGGGGGCAATGCAGATACGCAGTATTTT.

The CDR3 DNA reads TGTGCCAGCTCACCACGCCAGGGGGCCGGGGATGAGCAGTTCTTC. Translating gives CASSPRQGAGDEQFF. This rearrangement joins TRBV18 to TRBJ2-1, with 8 bases fitting TRBD1. The germline CDR1 and CDR2 sequences are KGHSH and LQKENI. This CDR3 comprises 15 residues. V was clipped by 1 base and J by 8 bases; unmatched bases: 7.

The CDR3 coding sequence is TGTGCCAGTAGTATAGGGACCCAGGGTAGGGAGCCCCAGCATTTT. It yields the protein CASSIGTQGREPQHF. The chain links TRBV19 to TRBJ1-5, with a tentative D call TRBD1 (5 bases). The CDR3 totals 15 residues. V lost 1 base and J 8 bases, leaving 15 bases between the germline ends. From germline, CDR1 is LNHDA and CDR2 SQIVND (reference sequence).

The gene calls are TRBV11-1 and TRBJ1-1; the match to TRBD1 covers 7 bases. The CDR3 is 13 residues long. V was pared by 5 bases and J by 3 bases, with 3 bases of the junction left unmatched. Germline lookup yields CDR1 SGHAT and CDR2 FQDESV (reference sequence). CDR3 coding DNA: TGTGCCAGCAGCACAACAGGGGACACTGAAGCTTTCTTT. It encodes CASSTTGDTEAFF.

V gene TRBV29-1 combines with J gene TRBJ1-1; D possibly corresponds to TRBD1 (5 bases). Germline assignment: CDR1 SQVTM and CDR2 ANQGSEA. The CDR3 has 13 amino acids. Deletions cut 0 bases from V and 4 bases from J, with 9 bases between. CDR3 sequence reads: CSVEEARATEAFF. In DNA form, the CDR3 reads TGCAGCGTTGAAGAAGCCAGGGCCACTGAAGCTTTCTTT. Drawing the rest from reference TRBV29-1 and TRBJ1-1, the complete variable domain is SAVISQKPSRDICQRGTSLTIQCQVDSQVTMMFWYRQQPGQSLTLIATANQGSEATYESGFVIDKFPISRPNLTFSTLTVSNMSPEDSSIYLCSVEEARATEAFFGQGTRLTVV.

The chain is built from TRBV4-3 and TRBJ1-1; weak D call: TRBD1 (5 bases). Germline CDR1 LGHNA, CDR2 YSLEER. The CDR3 is 13 residues long. Trimming cost V 4 bases and J 1 base, with 7 bases left between them. This CDR3 reads CASSPTGNTEAFF. As DNA, the CDR3 is TGCGCCAGCAGCCCTACAGGGAACACTGAAGCTTTCTTT.

The V call is TRBV3-1 (or the pseudogene TRBV3-2), the J call TRBJ1-2; TRBD1 might be the D (6 bases). The V gene lost 0 bases and the J gene lost 8 bases, with 13 bases spanning the gap. The CDR3 is 14 amino acids. Germline V gives CDR1 LGHDT, CDR2 YNNKEL (reference sequence). The chain's CDR3 is CASSQDRDITGYTF. CDR3 nucleotides: TGTGCCAGCAGCCAAGATAGGGACATTACCGGCTACACCTTC.

The V call is TRBV5-1, the J call TRBJ1-4; D gene unclear. From germline, CDR1 is SGHRS and CDR2 YFSETQ. Trimming took off 5 bases at V and 6 bases at J, with 17 bases between the two ends. The CDR3 has 15 residues. The CDR3 DNA reads as TGCGCCAGCAGAGGGAGGGCGTCATCGGATGAAAAACTGTTTTTT. It codes for CASRGRASSDEKLFF.

The rearrangement links TRBV15 to TRBJ1-2; a weak D match, TRBD1 (5 bases). Germline CDR1 is LNHNV and CDR2 is YYDKDF (reference sequence). Trimming cost V 0 bases and J 2 bases, with 13 bases left between them. The length of the CDR3 is 16 residues. The CDR3, as DNA: TGTGCCACCAGCAGAGATGGATTTGCAGGGAACTATGGCTACACCTTC. Its translation is CATSRDGFAGNYGYTF. The whole variable domain, remainder taken from reference TRBV15 and TRBJ1-2, is DAMVIQNPRYQVTQFGKPVTLSCSQTLNHNVMYWYQQKSSQAPKLLFHYYDKDFNNEADTPDNFQSRRPNTSFCFLDIRSPGLGDTAMYLCATSRDGFAGNYGYTFGSGTRLTVV.

The chain joins TRBV4-3 to TRBJ1-1; D gene uncertain. Trimming left V 0 bases short and J 6 bases short, with 11 bases between. The CDR3 is 14 residues long. Germline V CDR1 and CDR2: LGHNA, YSLEER. The CDR3 region has the DNA TGCGCCAGCAGCCAAGATCCCAGATCGTCTGAAGCTTTCTTT. Amino acid sequence: CASSQDPRSSEAFF.

CDR3 DNA sequence: TGTGCCAGCAGCCCGGGCGGGAGGGGCGAAGATGAGCAGTTCTTC. It specifies CASSPGGRGEDEQFF. This chain links TRBV11-3 with TRBJ2-1; 9 nucleotides line up with TRBD2. CDR1 SGHNT and CDR2 YENEEA come from the germline V gene. The CDR3 length is 15 residues. Trimming at V came to 5 bases and at J to 8 bases, leaving 10 bases not matched to a gene.